A selection of T cell receptor beta chains follows, all from one sample in a study of cytomegalovirus exposure and HLA in healthy donors. TCRdb keeps only in-frame clones here, not all; method: immunoSEQ multiplex PCR. The table shows approximately 190,000 clones, with 70% to 85% occurring only once. Material for sequencing was PBMCs. These receptors originate from a boy aged 2 to 10 in good health and CMV-seronegative. Both conserved end residues are part of each CDR3. The D gene is left open where the match is weak. The listing skips clone size in some rows; elsewhere it reads once, few, many or a size class.

V: TRBV2; D: -; J: TRBJ1-4; size: -; CDR3: CASRRVGEKLFF; DNA: TGTGCCAGCAGGAGGGTGGGTGAAAAACTGTTTTTT
V: TRBV11-2; D: -; J: TRBJ2-7; size: few; CDR3: CASSLDRSYEQYF; DNA: TGTGCCAGCAGCTTGGATAGGAGTTACGAGCAGTACTTC
V: TRBV18; D: TRBD1; J: TRBJ2-1; size: -; CDR3: CASSPRDSYNEQFF; DNA: TGTGCCAGCTCACCCAGGGACAGTTACAATGAGCAGTTCTTC
V: TRBV7-9; D: TRBD2; J: TRBJ2-7; size: -; CDR3: CSSSSRLAGGNSYEQYF; DNA: TGTTCCAGCAGCTCCAGACTAGCGGGGGGGAACTCCTACGAGCAGTACTTC
V: TRBV2; D: TRBD1; J: TRBJ2-7; size: -; CDR3: CASSVQGAGEQYF; DNA: TGTGCCAGCAGTGTTCAGGGGGCGGGCGAGCAGTACTTC
V: TRBV9; D: TRBD2; J: TRBJ2-3; size: -; CDR3: CASSVGGGRDTQYF; DNA: TGTGCCAGCAGCGTAGGGGGGGGTCGAGATACGCAGTATTTT
V: TRBV19; D: -; J: TRBJ2-2; size: -; CDR3: CASSTGAGELFF; DNA: TGTGCCAGTAGTACCGGGGCCGGGGAGCTGTTTTTT
V: TRBV5-1; D: -; J: TRBJ1-2; size: -; CDR3: CASSFRDTRYGYTF; DNA: TGCGCCAGCAGCTTCCGGGACACCCGCTATGGCTACACCTTC
V: TRBV2; D: -; J: TRBJ2-5; size: -; CDR3: CASSGVGFQETQYF; DNA: TGTGCCAGCAGTGGAGTCGGGTTCCAAGAGACCCAGTACTTC
V: TRBV6-1; D: TRBD1; J: TRBJ1-1; size: -; CDR3: CASSEFLRWTGSEAFF; DNA: TGTGCCAGCAGTGAATTCCTTCGATGGACAGGGTCTGAAGCTTTCTTT
V: TRBV7-9; D: -; J: TRBJ1-1; size: -; CDR3: CASSRFGRGTTEAFF; DNA: TGTGCCAGCAGCCGGTTTGGGCGGGGGACCACTGAAGCTTTCTTT
V: TRBV19; D: -; J: TRBJ1-1; size: once; CDR3: CASKWGGEAFF; DNA: TGTGCCAGCAAATGGGGAGGGGAAGCTTTCTTT
V: TRBV13; D: -; J: TRBJ1-1; size: -; CDR3: CASSSYGEPNTEAFF; DNA: TGTGCCAGCAGCTCGTATGGGGAGCCAAACACTGAAGCTTTCTTT
V: TRBV19; D: -; J: TRBJ1-5; size: -; CDR3: CANSIRSNSNQPQHF; DNA: TGTGCCAATAGTATTCGAAGCAATAGCAATCAGCCCCAGCATTTT
V: TRBV5-4; D: -; J: TRBJ2-3; size: -; CDR3: CASSLGSPQDTQYF; DNA: TGTGCCAGCAGCTTGGGGTCCCCTCAGGATACGCAGTATTTT
V: TRBV18; D: TRBD2; J: TRBJ2-3; size: -; CDR3: CASLAREGDTQYF; DNA: TGTGCCAGTCTCGCCCGGGAGGGAGATACGCAGTATTTT
V: TRBV10-1; D: -; J: TRBJ2-7; size: -; CDR3: CASSAGHKQYF; DNA: TGCGCCAGCAGTGCTGGCCACAAGCAGTACTTC
V: TRBV5-4; D: TRBD1; J: TRBJ1-1; size: -; CDR3: CASSPRDREGTEAFF; DNA: TGTGCCAGCAGCCCCCGGGACAGGGAAGGCACTGAAGCTTTCTTT
V: TRBV27; D: -; J: TRBJ1-2; size: -; CDR3: CASSFDSFYGYTF; DNA: TGTGCCAGCAGTTTTGACAGTTTTTATGGCTACACCTTC
V: TRBV11-2; D: -; J: TRBJ1-2; size: -; CDR3: CASSPVQGRKHGYTF; DNA: TGTGCCAGCAGCCCGGTGCAGGGGCGCAAGCATGGCTACACCTTC
V: TRBV6-1; D: -; J: TRBJ1-6; size: -; CDR3: CASRADYNSPLHF; DNA: TGTGCCAGCAGGGCAGACTATAATTCACCCCTCCACTTT
V: TRBV7-9; D: TRBD1; J: TRBJ1-1; size: -; CDR3: CASSLAQGGQDTEAFF; DNA: TGTGCCAGCAGCTTAGCCCAGGGGGGTCAGGACACTGAAGCTTTCTTT
V: TRBV4-3; D: TRBD2; J: TRBJ2-4; size: -; CDR3: CASSSGGLAGGYQYF; DNA: TGCGCCAGCAGTTCCGGGGGGCTAGCGGGGGGGTATCAGTACTTC
V: TRBV6-6; D: TRBD1; J: TRBJ1-1; size: -; CDR3: CASRPKRGPTEAFF; DNA: TGTGCCAGCAGGCCTAAAAGGGGGCCCACTGAAGCTTTCTTT
V: TRBV7-6; D: -; J: TRBJ1-3; size: -; CDR3: CASSLGGGSAANTIYF; DNA: TGTGCCAGCAGCTTGGGGGGGGGCAGTGCGGCAAACACCATATATTTT
V: TRBV9; D: -; J: TRBJ1-2; size: -; CDR3: CASSGTDYGYTF; DNA: TGTGCCAGCAGCGGGACAGACTATGGCTACACCTTC
V: TRBV5-4; D: TRBD2; J: TRBJ2-1; size: -; CDR3: CASSFRSGDYNEQFF; DNA: TGTGCCAGCAGCTTTCGGAGCGGGGACTACAATGAGCAGTTCTTC
V: TRBV4-2; D: -; J: TRBJ2-3; size: -; CDR3: CASSQDRGDTQYF; DNA: TGTGCCAGCAGCCAAGATCGCGGAGATACGCAGTATTTT
V: TRBV6-1; D: TRBD2; J: TRBJ2-5; size: once; CDR3: CASSVGTSGGETQYF; DNA: TGTGCCAGCAGTGTCGGGACTAGCGGGGGGGAGACCCAGTACTTC
V: TRBV9; D: TRBD1; J: TRBJ2-5; size: few; CDR3: CASSVSGTVQETQYF; DNA: TGTGCCAGCAGCGTATCTGGGACAGTCCAAGAGACCCAGTACTTC
V: TRBV6-1; D: -; J: TRBJ2-7; size: -; CDR3: CASNSGQTYEQYF; DNA: TGTGCCAGCAATTCCGGACAGACCTACGAGCAGTACTTC
V: TRBV7-2; D: TRBD2; J: TRBJ2-5; size: once; CDR3: CASSLVAGSKETQYF; DNA: TGTGCCAGCAGCTTAGTAGCGGGTTCGAAGGAGACCCAGTACTTC
V: TRBV19; D: TRBD1; J: TRBJ1-2; size: -; CDR3: CASSIFGGQGAYGYGYTF; DNA: TGTGCCAGTAGTATATTCGGGGGACAGGGGGCGTATGGCTATGGCTACACCTTC
V: TRBV4-2; D: -; J: TRBJ2-7; size: once; CDR3: CASSHKGGAYEQYF; DNA: TGTGCCAGCAGCCACAAGGGAGGAGCCTACGAGCAGTACTTC
V: TRBV5-6; D: TRBD1; J: TRBJ2-7; size: -; CDR3: CASSLRAGGFHEQYF; DNA: TGTGCCAGCAGCCTACGGGCAGGGGGCTTCCACGAGCAGTACTTC
V: TRBV2; D: TRBD2; J: TRBJ2-7; size: -; CDR3: CASRFLAVGPYEQYF; DNA: TGTGCCAGCCGATTTCTAGCGGTGGGCCCCTACGAGCAGTACTTC
V: TRBV6-1; D: TRBD2; J: TRBJ2-5; size: few; CDR3: CASSERGGAGGPGETQYF; DNA: TGTGCCAGCAGTGAAAGGGGGGGCGCGGGGGGGCCAGGAGAGACCCAGTACTTC
V: TRBV6-1; D: TRBD2; J: TRBJ2-1; size: -; CDR3: CASSYSGGVNEQFF; DNA: TGTGCCAGCAGTTATAGCGGGGGGGTCAATGAGCAGTTCTTC
V: TRBV6-1; D: -; J: TRBJ2-2; size: -; CDR3: CASSPTGSTGELFF; DNA: TGTGCCAGCAGTCCTACAGGGAGCACCGGGGAGCTGTTTTTT
V: TRBV7-9; D: TRBD2; J: TRBJ2-1; size: -; CDR3: CASKPGLAVYNEQFF; DNA: TGTGCCAGCAAGCCCGGACTAGCGGTCTACAATGAGCAGTTCTTC
V: TRBV19; D: -; J: TRBJ1-1; size: -; CDR3: CASSSQRDTEAFF; DNA: TGTGCCAGTAGTTCGCAGAGGGACACTGAAGCTTTCTTT
V: TRBV6-4; D: TRBD2; J: TRBJ2-5; size: -; CDR3: CASSSGAQETQYF; DNA: TGTGCCAGCAGTAGCGGGGCTCAAGAGACCCAGTACTTC
V: TRBV30; D: -; J: TRBJ2-7; size: -; CDR3: CAWRTGQFLREQYF; DNA: TGTGCCTGGAGGACCGGACAGTTTCTACGGGAGCAGTACTTC
V: TRBV4-1; D: TRBD1; J: TRBJ1-2; size: few; CDR3: CASSPRNTGVYGYTF; DNA: TGCGCCAGCAGCCCGAGAAATACAGGGGTCTATGGCTACACCTTC